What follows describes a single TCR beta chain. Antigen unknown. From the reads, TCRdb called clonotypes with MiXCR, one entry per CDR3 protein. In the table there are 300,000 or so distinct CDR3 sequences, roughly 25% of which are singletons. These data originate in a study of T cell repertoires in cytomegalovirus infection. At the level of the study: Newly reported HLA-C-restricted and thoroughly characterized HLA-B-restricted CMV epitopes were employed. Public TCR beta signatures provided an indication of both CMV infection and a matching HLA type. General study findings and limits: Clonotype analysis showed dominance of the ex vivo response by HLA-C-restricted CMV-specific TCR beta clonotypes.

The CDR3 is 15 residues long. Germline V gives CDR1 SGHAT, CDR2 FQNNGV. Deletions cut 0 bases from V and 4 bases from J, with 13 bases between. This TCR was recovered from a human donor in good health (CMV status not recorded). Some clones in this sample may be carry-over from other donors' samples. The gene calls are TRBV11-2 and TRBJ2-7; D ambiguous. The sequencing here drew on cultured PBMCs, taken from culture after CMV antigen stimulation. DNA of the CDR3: TGTGCCAGCAGCTTAGAAGCGCGGTGGTCATACGAGCAGTACGTC. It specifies CASSLEARWSYEQYV.